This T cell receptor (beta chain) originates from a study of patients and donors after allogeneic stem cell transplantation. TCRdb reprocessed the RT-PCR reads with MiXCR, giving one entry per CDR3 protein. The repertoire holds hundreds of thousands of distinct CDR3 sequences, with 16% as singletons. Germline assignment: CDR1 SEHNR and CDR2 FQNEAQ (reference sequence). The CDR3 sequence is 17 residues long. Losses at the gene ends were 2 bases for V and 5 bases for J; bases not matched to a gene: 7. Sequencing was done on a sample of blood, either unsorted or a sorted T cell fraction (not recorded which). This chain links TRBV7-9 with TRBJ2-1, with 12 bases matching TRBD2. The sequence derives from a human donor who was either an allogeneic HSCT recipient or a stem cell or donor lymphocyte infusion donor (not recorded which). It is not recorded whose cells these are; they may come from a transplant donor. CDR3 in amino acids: CASSLMVRTSGNNEQFF. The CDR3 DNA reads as TGTGCCAGCAGCTTAATGGTCCGGACTAGCGGGAACAATGAGCAGTTCTTC.